Each of the 28 T cell receptor beta chains below was sequenced from the same sample in a study of CD4 T cells in relation to SARS-CoV-2 and coronaviruses. CD4+ T cells from unexposed donors were obtained before the COVID-19 pandemic (2011-2018). The cells were cultured for under twelve days before CD4+ T cells were isolated. Their antigen targets remain unknown. The method was immunoSEQ multiplex PCR; TCRdb's version includes in-frame clones alone and lacks a portion of them. The sample carries around 15,000 clones, about 78% recorded once. The sequenced material came from CD4+ T cells from PBMCs, cultured in vitro. These receptor sequences come from a human donor in good health.

The chain employs TRBV25-1 and TRBJ2-2; TRBD1 matches at 9 bases. V lost 4 bases to trimming and J lost 3 bases; unmatched junction nucleotides: 0. Germline CDR1 MGHDK, CDR2 SYGVNS. The CDR3 is 14 residues long. CDR3 bases: TGTGCCAGCAGTGGACAGGGGGACACCGGGGAGCTGTTTTTT. Its translation: CASSGQGDTGELFF.

This chain uses TRBV7-3 with TRBJ1-1; TRBD1 matches at 7 bases. Unmatched junction bases numbered 6, after V lost 7 bases and J lost 4 bases. The CDR3 spans 13 residues. Germline V gene lookup returns CDR1 SGHTA and CDR2 FQGTGA. In DNA, the CDR3 is TGTGCCAGCATCGACAGGGCGGCCACTGAAGCTTTCTTT. Residues: CASIDRAATEAFF.

The genes are TRBV30 and TRBJ1-6; tentative D call: TRBD1 (5 bases). V gave up 3 bases and J gave up 9 bases, with 21 bases separating them. The CDR3 length is 16 residues. Germline CDR1 is GTSNPN and CDR2 is SVGIG (reference sequence). The CDR3 spells CAWSLTGTYEGSPLHF. For the CDR3, the DNA is TGTGCCTGGAGCCTTACCGGGACCTACGAAGGTTCACCCCTCCACTTT.

This clone was detected only once. The rearrangement joins TRBV19 to TRBJ2-1; no reliable D call. The CDR3 is made up of 13 amino acids. Between the trimmed V and J ends, which lost 10 bases and 0 bases, there was a span of 10 bases. The germline V gene encodes CDR1 LNHDA and CDR2 SQIVND (reference sequence). CDR3 protein: CATRTDSYNEQFF. The CDR3 DNA is TGTGCCACCAGGACGGACTCCTACAATGAGCAGTTCTTC.

The chain uses TRBV6-1 and TRBJ1-2; perhaps TRBD1 as D (5 bases). CDR1 is MNHNS, CDR2 SASEGT, per germline. The length of the CDR3 is 15 residues. V dropped 3 bases and J dropped 4 bases, with 15 bases sitting between them. The CDR3 sequence is CASSDDGRQPYGYTF. CDR3 DNA: TGTGCCAGCAGTGATGACGGGCGACAGCCCTATGGCTACACCTTC.

The V call is TRBV3-1 (or the pseudogene TRBV3-2), the J call TRBJ2-5; unclear D gene. Per germline, CDR1 LGHDT and CDR2 YNNKEL (reference sequence). Trimming pared 1 base from V and 5 bases from J, leaving 5 bases between. CDR3 size: 12 residues. The CDR3 nucleotides read TGTGCCAGCAGCCAAGTAAGGGAGACCCAGTACTTC. The encoded protein is CASSQVRETQYF.

This clone was found a few times. The chain is built from TRBV25-1 and TRBJ2-5, with D unresolved. Trimming stripped 4 bases from V and 2 bases from J, with 5 bases between. The V gene's germline CDR1 is MGHDK and CDR2 SYGVNS. CDR3 length equals 12 residues. CDR3 protein: CASSAFQETQYF. CDR3 coding DNA: TGTGCCAGCAGTGCCTTTCAAGAGACCCAGTACTTC. The variable domain in full, completed from reference TRBV25-1 and TRBJ2-5, reads EADIYQTPRYLVIGTGKKITLECSQTMGHDKMYWYQQDPGMELHLIHYSYGVNSTEKGDLSSESTVSRIRTEHFPLTLESARPSHTSQYLCASSAFQETQYFGPGTRLLVL.

This sequence joins TRBV3-1 (or the pseudogene TRBV3-2) and TRBJ1-3; weak D call: TRBD1 (5 bases). Trimming pared 2 bases from V and 6 bases from J, leaving 8 bases between. The CDR3 covers 13 residues. Per the germline V gene, CDR1 is LGHDT and CDR2 is YNNKEL (reference sequence). In DNA, the CDR3 is TGTGCCAGCAGCCAACAGGGTGAAAACACCATATATTTT. Amino acid sequence: CASSQQGENTIYF.

The chain employs TRBV18 and TRBJ1-2; 7 nucleotides align to TRBD1. J lost 2 bases, V lost 4 bases, and 4 bases had no gene match. Germline CDR1 and CDR2: KGHSH and LQKENI. This CDR3 region has 14 residues. CDR3 nucleotides: TGTGCCAGCTCACGGGACAGCTCCAACTATGGCTACACCTTC. This sequence encodes CASSRDSSNYGYTF.

The J gene is TRBJ1-2, the V gene TRBV5-6; no definite D call. The CDR3 has 11 amino acids. V was trimmed by 4 bases and J by 8 bases, leaving 9 bases between them. In germline, CDR1 is SGHDT, CDR2 YYEEEE. CDR3 sequence (DNA): TGTGCCAGCAGCAGGACGTCCGGCTACACCTTC. This encodes CASSRTSGYTF.

The chain uses TRBV6-1 and TRBJ1-5; TRBD1 matches at 7 bases. Germline V gene data show CDR1 as MNHNS and CDR2 as SASEGT. The CDR3 is 17 amino acids. J gave up 4 bases and V 3 bases, and 12 bases lay outside the gene matches. The CDR3 sequence: CASSDPFLGQANQPQHF. CDR3 nucleotide sequence: TGTGCCAGCAGTGATCCCTTCCTTGGACAGGCTAATCAGCCCCAGCATTTT.

The chain combines TRBV5-6 with TRBJ2-5; 7 bases align to TRBD2. The CDR3 contains 15 residues. Losses at the gene ends were 0 bases for V and 2 bases for J; bases not matched to a gene: 4. Per the germline V gene, CDR1 is SGHDT and CDR2 is YYEEEE. The CDR3: CASSLDLADQETQYF. CDR3 bases: TGTGCCAGCAGCTTGGACCTAGCGGATCAAGAGACCCAGTACTTC.

V is TRBV18 and J is TRBJ1-6, with 7 bases fitting TRBD1. V lost 3 bases, J lost 7 bases, and 9 bases stayed unmatched. The CDR3 sequence is 16 residues long. The germline V gene encodes CDR1 KGHSH and CDR2 LQKENI. The chain's CDR3 is CASSPDRVPTNSPLHF. The CDR3 DNA follows: TGTGCCAGCTCACCCGACAGGGTGCCCACAAATTCACCCCTCCACTTT.

The chain has TRBV7-9 and TRBJ2-5; D remains ambiguous. The CDR3 spans 16 residues. V gave up 1 base and J gave up 5 bases, with 17 bases separating them. CDR1 is SEHNR and CDR2 is FQNEAQ in the germline V gene (reference sequence). In DNA form, the CDR3 reads TGTGCCAGCAGCTTAGGATTCCTAGGCAGTCGGGAGACCCAGTACTTC. Encoded protein: CASSLGFLGSRETQYF.

V usage is TRBV6-5 and J usage is TRBJ2-2; D remains ambiguous. In germline, CDR1 is MNHEY, CDR2 SVGAGI. V was shortened by 8 bases and J by 3 bases, with 13 bases between the two germline ends. CDR3 length: 14 amino acids. As DNA, the CDR3 is TGTGCCAGCCAAAGGTCTTGGGACACCGGGGAGCTGTTTTTT. Translating it yields CASQRSWDTGELFF.

The chain uses TRBV3-1 (or the pseudogene TRBV3-2) and TRBJ1-3, with D unclear. Germline V lookup: CDR1 LGHDT, CDR2 YNNKEL (reference sequence). The V gene lost 1 base and the J gene lost 0 bases, with 7 bases spanning the gap. The CDR3 is made up of 15 amino acids. CDR3 DNA sequence: TGTGCCAGCAGCCAAGGAGGGAGCTCTGGAAACACCATATATTTT. It specifies CASSQGGSSGNTIYF.

This chain connects TRBV3-1 (or the pseudogene TRBV3-2) to TRBJ2-3, with TRBD1 matching 8 bases. Germline values: CDR1 LGHDT, CDR2 YNNKEL (reference sequence). V lost 2 bases to trimming and J lost 6 bases; unmatched junction nucleotides: 4. This CDR3 is 14 amino acids long. CDR3 protein: CASSQRQGRDTQYF. CDR3 in DNA: TGTGCCAGCAGCCAAAGACAGGGGAGGGATACGCAGTATTTT.

The chain recombines TRBV30 with TRBJ1-4; D gene uncertain. This CDR3 comprises 15 residues. The V and J ends lost 2 bases and 5 bases respectively, with 15 bases between them. From germline, CDR1 is GTSNPN and CDR2 SVGIG (reference sequence). The CDR3 bases are TGTGCCTGGAGTTACGACGCCTTGATCAATGAAAAACTGTTTTTT. Amino acid sequence: CAWSYDALINEKLFF.

The chain combines TRBV28 with TRBJ1-3; D gene unclear. Trimming took off 10 bases at V and 1 base at J, with 14 bases between the two ends. Germline V CDR1 and CDR2: MDHEN, SYDVKM. This CDR3 comprises 14 residues. CDR3 in amino acids: CATSPPGSGNTIYF. Written as DNA, the CDR3 is TGTGCCACCTCACCTCCGGGGTCTGGAAACACCATATATTTT.

This clone came up a few times. The gene calls are TRBV4-2 and TRBJ2-7; 9 bases line up with TRBD2. Looked up from germline, CDR1 is LGHNA and CDR2 is YNFKEQ. J was trimmed by 2 bases and V by 4 bases; bases with no gene match: 6. The CDR3 is 15 amino acids. Here the CDR3 reads CASSLLTSGTYEQYF. The CDR3 bases are TGTGCCAGCAGCCTGTTGACTAGCGGAACCTACGAGCAGTACTTC.

The rearrangement links TRBV23-1 to TRBJ1-3, with D maybe TRBD1 (6 bases). TRBV23-1 is noted as an ORF with a role that remains uncertain. The CDR3 loop spans 13 amino acids. Trimming pared 7 bases from V and 4 bases from J, leaving 11 bases between. CDR3 amino acids: CASTGQGGNTIYF. Here the CDR3 DNA reads TGCGCCAGCACCGGGCAGGGGGGAAACACCATATATTTT.

The V call is TRBV19, the J call TRBJ2-3; weak D call: TRBD2 (5 bases). Between the trimmed V and J ends, which lost 3 bases and 4 bases, there was a span of 11 bases. Per germline, CDR1 LNHDA and CDR2 SQIVND (reference sequence). This CDR3 has 14 residues. The CDR3 region has the DNA TGTGCCAGTAGTATTCGGGGAGAGCCAGATACGCAGTATTTT. Amino acid sequence: CASSIRGEPDTQYF.

This clone was recorded only once. The chain links TRBV7-9 to TRBJ1-1; D possibly corresponds to TRBD1 (5 bases). The V gene's germline CDR1 is SEHNR and CDR2 FQNEAQ (reference sequence). This CDR3 comprises 14 residues. V shed 7 bases and J shed 7 bases, with 19 bases lying between them. CDR3 sequence (DNA): TGTGCCAGCACCACACACAGAGGGGCTGATGAAGCTTTCTTT. The encoded protein is CASTTHRGADEAFF.

This chain connects TRBV5-1 to TRBJ1-2, with 12 bases aligning to TRBD1. The CDR3 runs to 15 residues. V gave up 5 bases and J gave up 3 bases; unmatched junction bases: 5. Germline V gene lookup returns CDR1 SGHRS and CDR2 YFSETQ. As DNA, the CDR3 is TGCGCCAGCAGTCAGGGACAGGGGGCGGACTATGGCTACACCTTC. This encodes CASSQGQGADYGYTF.

The chain combines TRBV24-1 with TRBJ1-4; D remains unclear. V lost 9 bases and J 3 bases, leaving 10 bases between the germline ends. CDR1 is KGHDR and CDR2 is SFDVKD in the germline V gene. CDR3 length equals 13 residues. The CDR3 protein is CATSDGANEKLFF. The CDR3 nucleotides read TGTGCCACCTCGGACGGAGCTAATGAAAAACTGTTTTTT.

The CDR3, as DNA: TGCAGCGTGGGGGTCTCAGAGGGACTGTTTTTT. Translation: CSVGVSEGLFF. The chain combines TRBV29-1 with TRBJ1-4; a weak D match, TRBD1 (5 bases). The length of the CDR3 is 11 residues. V was pared by 6 bases and J by 13 bases, with 15 bases between. Germline-derived CDR1 and CDR2 are SQVTM and ANQGSEA.

The V call is TRBV13, the J call TRBJ2-7; D is perhaps TRBD1 (6 bases). From germline, CDR1 is PRHDT and CDR2 FYEKMQ (reference sequence). This CDR3 comprises 14 residues. Trimming took 5 bases from V and 5 from J, leaving 16 bases between them. For the CDR3, the DNA is TGTGCCAGCAGCGCCGTCGACAGGCCCCACGAGCAGTACTTC. Protein: CASSAVDRPHEQYF.

CDR3 sequence reads: CASSFIQRGPNLHF. DNA for the CDR3: TGTGCCAGCAGTTTCATCCAGCGGGGGCCTAACCTCCACTTT. V gene TRBV27 combines with J gene TRBJ1-6; D may be TRBD1 (6 bases). CDR1 and CDR2 (germline): MNHEY, SMNVEV (reference sequence). The CDR3 has 14 amino acids. With 3 bases removed from V and 15 bases from J, the gap between germline ends came to 18 bases.